This TCR beta chain was retrieved from a study of PD-1 blockade in classical Hodgkin lymphoma. Study results and caveats: Complete responders showed a baseline diversity that resembled the diversity of newly diagnosed patients.

Generated by immunoSEQ multiplex PCR, the TCRdb table keeps only in-frame clones and is missing some. The sample lists roughly 140,000 clones, 78% occurring once. Notes on this clone: Its matching antigen is unknown.

Every one of the patients relapsed after autologous stem cell transplantation (brentuximab vedotin exposure was variable). CDR1 is SGHDT and CDR2 is YYEEEE in the germline V gene. The CDR3 is made up of 15 amino acids. V gave up 6 bases and J gave up 0 bases, with 12 bases separating them. V is TRBV5-6 and J is TRBJ1-4; D ambiguous. This TCR was sampled from a human donor with classical Hodgkin lymphoma. This material consisted of peripheral blood mononuclear cells (PBMCs), taken before the second cycle of nivolumab. CDR3 sequence reads: CASTGRTPTNEKLFF. The CDR3 DNA reads TGTGCCAGCACCGGAAGGACCCCAACTAATGAAAAACTGTTTTTT.